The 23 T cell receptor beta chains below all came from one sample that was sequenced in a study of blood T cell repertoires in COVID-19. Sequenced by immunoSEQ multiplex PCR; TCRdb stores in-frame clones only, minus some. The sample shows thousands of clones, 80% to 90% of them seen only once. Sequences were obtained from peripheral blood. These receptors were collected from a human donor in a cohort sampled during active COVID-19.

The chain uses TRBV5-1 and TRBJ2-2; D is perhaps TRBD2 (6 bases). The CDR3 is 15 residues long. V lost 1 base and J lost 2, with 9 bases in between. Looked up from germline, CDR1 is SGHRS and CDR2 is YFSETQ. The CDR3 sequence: CASSLSSVNTGELFF. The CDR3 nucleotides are TGCGCCAGCAGCTTGTCTAGCGTAAACACCGGGGAGCTGTTTTTT.

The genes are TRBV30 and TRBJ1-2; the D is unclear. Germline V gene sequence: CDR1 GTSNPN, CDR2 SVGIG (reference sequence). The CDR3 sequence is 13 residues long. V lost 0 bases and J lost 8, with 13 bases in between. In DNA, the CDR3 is TGTGCCTGGAGTGTATTTCCGCCCCAGGGCTACACCTTC. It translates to CAWSVFPPQGYTF.

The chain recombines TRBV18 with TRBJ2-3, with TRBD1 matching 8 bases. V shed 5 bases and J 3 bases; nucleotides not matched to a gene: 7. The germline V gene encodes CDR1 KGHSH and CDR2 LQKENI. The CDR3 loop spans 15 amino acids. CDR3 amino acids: CASSSGQVGTDTQYF. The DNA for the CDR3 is TGTGCCAGCTCATCGGGACAGGTGGGGACAGATACGCAGTATTTT.

The CDR3 sequence is CSVAGAYNEQFF. Here the CDR3 DNA reads TGCAGCGTAGCGGGAGCTTACAATGAGCAGTTCTTC. The rearrangement uses TRBV29-1 and TRBJ2-1; 8 bases fit TRBD2. With 6 bases clipped from V and 4 bases from J, the junction kept 2 bases outside the gene matches. The CDR3 is 12 amino acids. Germline V gene sequence: CDR1 SQVTM, CDR2 ANQGSEA.

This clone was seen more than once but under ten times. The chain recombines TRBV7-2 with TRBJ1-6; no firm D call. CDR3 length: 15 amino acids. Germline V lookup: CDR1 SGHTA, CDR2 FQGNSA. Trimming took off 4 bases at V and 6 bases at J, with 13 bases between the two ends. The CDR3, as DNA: TGTGCCAGCAGCTCAGCGGTGAGAATTAATTCACCCCTCCACTTT. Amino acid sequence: CASSSAVRINSPLHF.

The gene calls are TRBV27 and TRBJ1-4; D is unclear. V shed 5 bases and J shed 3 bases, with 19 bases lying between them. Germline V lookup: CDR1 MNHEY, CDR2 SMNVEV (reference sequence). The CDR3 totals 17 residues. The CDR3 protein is CASSTRINPGANEKLFF. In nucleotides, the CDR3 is TGTGCCAGCAGTACACGGATCAACCCCGGGGCTAATGAAAAACTGTTTTTT.

Here the CDR3 DNA reads TGTGCCACCAGCAGAGAACTAGCGGGGTGGCAAGAGACCCAGTACTTC. Translated, it gives CATSRELAGWQETQYF. The chain links TRBV15 to TRBJ2-5; TRBD2 agrees at 10 bases. V dropped 0 bases and J dropped 2; count of bases not matched to a gene: 3. This CDR3 comprises 16 residues. Germline V gives CDR1 LNHNV, CDR2 YYDKDF (reference sequence).

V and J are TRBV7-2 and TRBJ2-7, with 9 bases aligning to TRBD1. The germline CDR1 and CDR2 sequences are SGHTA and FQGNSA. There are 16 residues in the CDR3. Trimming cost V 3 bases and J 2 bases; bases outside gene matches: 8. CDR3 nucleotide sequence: TGTGCCAGCAGCTTGGCCCGGGACAGGGTCACCTACGAGCAGTACTTC. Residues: CASSLARDRVTYEQYF.

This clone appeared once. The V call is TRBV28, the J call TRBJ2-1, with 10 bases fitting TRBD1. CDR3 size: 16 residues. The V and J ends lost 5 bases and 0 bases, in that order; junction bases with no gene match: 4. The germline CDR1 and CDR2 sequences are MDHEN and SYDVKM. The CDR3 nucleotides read TGTGCCAGCAGTCTGGGGACAGGGGTCTCCTACAATGAGCAGTTCTTC. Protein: CASSLGTGVSYNEQFF.

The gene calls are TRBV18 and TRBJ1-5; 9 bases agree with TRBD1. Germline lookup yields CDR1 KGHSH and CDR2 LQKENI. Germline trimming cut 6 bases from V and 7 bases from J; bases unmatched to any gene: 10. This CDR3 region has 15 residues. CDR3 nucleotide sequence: TGTGCCAGCTCTCCGGAGATGACAGGGGGACAGCCCCAGCATTTT. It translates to CASSPEMTGGQPQHF.

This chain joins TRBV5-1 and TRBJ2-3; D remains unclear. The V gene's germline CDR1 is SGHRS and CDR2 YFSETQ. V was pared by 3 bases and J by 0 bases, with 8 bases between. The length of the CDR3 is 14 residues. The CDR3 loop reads CASSYEASTDTQYF. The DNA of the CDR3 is TGCGCCAGCAGCTATGAGGCGAGCACAGATACGCAGTATTTT.

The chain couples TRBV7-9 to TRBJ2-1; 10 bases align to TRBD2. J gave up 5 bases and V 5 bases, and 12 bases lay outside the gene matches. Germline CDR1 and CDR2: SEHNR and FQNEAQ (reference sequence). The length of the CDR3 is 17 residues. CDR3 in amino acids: CASSPRVTSGANNEQFF. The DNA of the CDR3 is TGTGCCAGCAGCCCGAGGGTCACTAGCGGGGCCAACAATGAGCAGTTCTTC. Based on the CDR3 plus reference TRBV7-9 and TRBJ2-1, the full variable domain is DTGVSQNPRHKITKRGQNVTFRCDPISEHNRLYWYRQTLGQGPEFLTYFQNEAQLEKSRLLSDRFSAERPKGSFSTLEIQRTEQGDSAMYLCASSPRVTSGANNEQFFGPGTRLTVL.

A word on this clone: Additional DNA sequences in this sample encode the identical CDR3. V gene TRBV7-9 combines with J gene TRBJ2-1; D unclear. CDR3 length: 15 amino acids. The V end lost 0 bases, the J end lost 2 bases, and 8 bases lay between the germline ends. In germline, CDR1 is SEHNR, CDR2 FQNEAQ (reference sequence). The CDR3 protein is CASSLAGQTYNEQFF. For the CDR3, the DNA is TGTGCCAGCAGCTTAGCTGGGCAAACCTACAATGAGCAGTTCTTC.

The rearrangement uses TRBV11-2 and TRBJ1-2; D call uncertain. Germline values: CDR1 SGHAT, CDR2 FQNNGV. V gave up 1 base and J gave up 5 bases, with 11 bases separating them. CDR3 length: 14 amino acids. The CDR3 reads CASSLGGNPYGYTF. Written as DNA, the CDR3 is TGTGCCAGCAGCTTAGGAGGCAACCCGTATGGCTACACCTTC.

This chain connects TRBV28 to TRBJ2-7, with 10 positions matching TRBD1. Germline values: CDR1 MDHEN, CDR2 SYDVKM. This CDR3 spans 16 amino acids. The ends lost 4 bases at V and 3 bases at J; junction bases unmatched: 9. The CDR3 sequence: CASSSLRQGAFYEQYF. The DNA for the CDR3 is TGTGCCAGCAGTTCCCTGAGACAGGGGGCATTCTACGAGCAGTACTTC.

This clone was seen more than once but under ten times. CDR3 nucleotide sequence: TGTGCCAGCAGCTTGGGGCTCTACGAGCAGTACTTC. This translates into CASSLGLYEQYF. The genes are TRBV5-6 and TRBJ2-7, with D uncertain. The germline gives CDR1 SGHDT, CDR2 YYEEEE. Deletions cut 0 bases from V and 3 bases from J, with 4 bases between. The CDR3 is 12 residues long.

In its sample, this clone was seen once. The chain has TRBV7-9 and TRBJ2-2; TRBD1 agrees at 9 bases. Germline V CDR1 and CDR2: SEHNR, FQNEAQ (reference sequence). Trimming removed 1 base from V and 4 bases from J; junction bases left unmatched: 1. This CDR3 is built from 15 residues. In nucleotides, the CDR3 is TGTGCCAGCAGCTTAGGACAGGGGGGCACCGGGGAGCTGTTTTTT. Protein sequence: CASSLGQGGTGELFF.

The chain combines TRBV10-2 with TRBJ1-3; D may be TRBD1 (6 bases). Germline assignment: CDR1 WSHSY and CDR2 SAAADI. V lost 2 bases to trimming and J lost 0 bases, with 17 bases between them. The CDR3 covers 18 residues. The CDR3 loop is CASSEPLGASSSGNTIYF. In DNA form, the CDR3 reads TGCGCCAGCAGTGAGCCTCTGGGGGCATCAAGCTCTGGAAACACCATATATTTT.

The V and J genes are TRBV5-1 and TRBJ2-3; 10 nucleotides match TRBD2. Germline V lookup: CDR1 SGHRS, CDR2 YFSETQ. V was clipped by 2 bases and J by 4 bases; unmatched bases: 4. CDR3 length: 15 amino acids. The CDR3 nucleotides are TGCGCCAGCAGCTTAGGGACTAGCGCGCCAGATACGCAGTATTTT. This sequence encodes CASSLGTSAPDTQYF.

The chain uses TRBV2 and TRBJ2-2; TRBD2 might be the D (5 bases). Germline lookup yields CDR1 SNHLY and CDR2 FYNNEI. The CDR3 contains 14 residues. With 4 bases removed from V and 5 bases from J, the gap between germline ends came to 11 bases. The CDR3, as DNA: TGTGCCAGCAGTGTTAACGGGGTTACCGGGGAGCTGTTTTTT. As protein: CASSVNGVTGELFF.

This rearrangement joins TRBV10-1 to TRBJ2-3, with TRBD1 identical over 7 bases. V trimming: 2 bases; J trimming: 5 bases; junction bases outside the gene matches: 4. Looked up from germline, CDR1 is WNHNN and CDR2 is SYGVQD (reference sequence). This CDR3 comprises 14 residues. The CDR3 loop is CASSERGLVDTQYF. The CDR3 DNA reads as TGCGCCAGCAGTGAGAGGGGGCTGGTAGATACGCAGTATTTT.

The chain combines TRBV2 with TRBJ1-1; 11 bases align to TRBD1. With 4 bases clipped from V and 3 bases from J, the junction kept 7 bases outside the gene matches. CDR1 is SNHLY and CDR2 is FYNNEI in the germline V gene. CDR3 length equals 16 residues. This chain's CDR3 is CASSGVGQGADTEAFF. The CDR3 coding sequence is TGTGCCAGCAGTGGAGTAGGACAGGGGGCGGACACTGAAGCTTTCTTT.

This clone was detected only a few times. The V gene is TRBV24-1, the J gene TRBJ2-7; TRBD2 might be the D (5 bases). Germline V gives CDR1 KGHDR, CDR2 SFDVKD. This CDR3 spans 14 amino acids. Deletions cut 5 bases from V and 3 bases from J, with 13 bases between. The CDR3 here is CATSGARGDYEQYF. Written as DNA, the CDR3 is TGTGCCACCAGTGGGGCACGGGGTGACTACGAGCAGTACTTC.